A single sample is the source of the 29 T cell receptor beta chains below, sequenced in a study of cytomegalovirus exposure and HLA in healthy donors. Vbeta (60) and Jbeta (13) primers were used in the PCR. Method: immunoSEQ multiplex PCR; TCRdb's copy keeps in-frame clones and lacks some. Among 120,000 or so clones listed, roughly 78% were seen once. Source material: PBMCs. These receptors were obtained from a man aged 30-40 years in good health and CMV-seropositive.

The chain couples TRBV2 to TRBJ2-4; no reliable D call. CDR1 and CDR2 from the germline V gene are SNHLY and FYNNEI. The V gene lost 2 bases and the J gene lost 8 bases, with 10 bases spanning the gap. This CDR3 has 13 amino acids. This chain's CDR3 is CASSENGRDIQYF. The CDR3 DNA reads TGTGCCAGCAGTGAAAACGGCCGGGACATTCAGTACTTC.

The chain carries TRBV5-4 and TRBJ2-7, with TRBD1 identical over 9 bases. CDR3 length: 16 residues. J gave up 7 bases and V 4 bases, and 15 bases lay outside the gene matches. Per the germline V gene, CDR1 is SGHNT and CDR2 is YYREEE (reference sequence). The CDR3 sequence is CASSRAPGQGTKEQYF. The CDR3 nucleotides are TGTGCCAGCAGCAGGGCGCCGGGACAGGGCACTAAAGAGCAGTACTTC.

This clone showed up just once. The rearrangement uses TRBV6-5 and TRBJ1-6; TRBD1 matches at 7 bases. CDR1 and CDR2 (germline): MNHEY, SVGAGI. V shed 6 bases and J 7 bases; nucleotides not matched to a gene: 6. The CDR3 has 14 amino acids. The CDR3 protein is CASRVGTENSPLHF. The CDR3 DNA follows: TGTGCCAGCAGGGTGGGGACAGAAAATTCACCCCTCCACTTT.

This rearrangement joins TRBV30 to TRBJ1-2; possibly TRBD1 for D (5 bases). Looked up from germline, CDR1 is GTSNPN and CDR2 is SVGIG (reference sequence). The CDR3 is made up of 12 amino acids. The germline V and J ends were trimmed by 4 bases and 4 bases, with 10 bases remaining between them. CDR3 amino acids: CAWKNRLYGYTF. In DNA form, the CDR3 reads TGTGCCTGGAAGAACAGGCTCTATGGCTACACCTTC.

This clone was seen a handful of times. This chain joins TRBV30 and TRBJ2-5; TRBD2 is a possible D gene (6 bases). CDR3 length: 13 residues. The V and J ends lost 5 bases and 5 bases respectively, with 15 bases between them. Germline values: CDR1 GTSNPN, CDR2 SVGIG (reference sequence). The CDR3, as DNA: TGTGCCTGGGACCGAGGGAGGAGGGAGACCCAGTACTTC. Protein product: CAWDRGRRETQYF.

The rearrangement joins TRBV28 to TRBJ2-1; the match to TRBD2 covers 14 bases. V was pared by 5 bases and J by 0 bases, with 12 bases of the junction left unmatched. The germline gives CDR1 MDHEN, CDR2 SYDVKM. CDR3 length: 20 residues. Written as DNA, the CDR3 is TGTGCCAGCAGTGGAGCTCCGGGACTAGCGGGGGCCCACTCCTACAATGAGCAGTTCTTC. It specifies CASSGAPGLAGAHSYNEQFF.

This chain links TRBV6-1 with TRBJ1-2; 9 bases map to TRBD1. Germline loops: CDR1 MNHNS, CDR2 SASEGT. The CDR3 is made up of 15 amino acids. Trimming took 1 base from V and 6 from J; bases not matched to a gene: 6. CDR3 residues: CASSEDNWDRDGYTF. As DNA, the CDR3 is TGTGCCAGCAGTGAAGATAACTGGGACAGGGATGGCTACACCTTC.

The V gene is TRBV5-1, the J gene TRBJ1-1; possible D gene TRBD1, 5 bases. V was pared by 0 bases and J by 1 base, with 10 bases between. CDR1 is SGHRS and CDR2 is YFSETQ in the germline V gene. The CDR3 sequence is 15 residues long. The CDR3 nucleotides read TGCGCCAGCAGCTTGGCTGGCACAGGGAACACTGAAGCTTTCTTT. This gives the protein CASSLAGTGNTEAFF.

This sequence joins TRBV4-1 and TRBJ1-3, with D maybe TRBD1 (5 bases). V was shortened by 0 bases and J by 4 bases, with 16 bases between the two germline ends. Per the germline V gene, CDR1 is MGHRA and CDR2 is YSYEKL. This CDR3 comprises 17 residues. Here the CDR3 DNA reads TGCGCCAGCAGCCAAGATCAGGGAGGCTCTGAAGGAAACACCATATATTTT. It is translated as CASSQDQGGSEGNTIYF.

The chain combines TRBV18 with TRBJ2-5; TRBD1 aligns across 10 bases. The DNA end favors TRBJ2-7, so the J call may be wrong. This CDR3 is 13 amino acids long. Germline-derived CDR1 and CDR2 are KGHSH and LQKENI. CDR3 bases: TGTGCCAGCTCACCAGGGACAGGGGTCGAGCAGTACTTC. It codes for CASSPGTGVEQYF.

The chain couples TRBV27 to TRBJ2-1; possible D gene TRBD1, 6 bases. Looked up from germline, CDR1 is MNHEY and CDR2 is SMNVEV (reference sequence). CDR3 size: 14 residues. Trimming removed 5 bases at V and 14 bases at J, with 22 bases between. The CDR3 DNA follows: TGTGCCAGCAGTCCAAGTCAAACAGGGAAAGTTGAGTTCTTC. Its protein is CASSPSQTGKVEFF.

This clone has more than one count but fewer than ten. The chain carries TRBV6-1 and TRBJ2-5; TRBD1 might be the D (5 bases). Trimming removed 4 bases from V and 4 bases from J, with 10 bases in between. The CDR3 is 13 amino acids. Germline V gene lookup returns CDR1 MNHNS and CDR2 SASEGT. The CDR3 DNA follows: TGTGCCAGCAGTGCCCGGCAGGGAGAGACCCAGTACTTC. Its protein product is CASSARQGETQYF.

The rearrangement links TRBV4-1 to TRBJ1-2; D is possibly TRBD1 (5 bases). From germline, CDR1 is MGHRA and CDR2 YSYEKL. The CDR3 totals 15 residues. The germline V and J ends were trimmed by 0 bases and 4 bases, with 12 bases remaining between them. The CDR3, as DNA: TGCGCCAGCAGCCAAGATAGCAGGGCGCTCTATGGCTACACCTTC. Encoded protein: CASSQDSRALYGYTF.

This clone was seen more than once but under ten times. This rearrangement joins TRBV5-5 to TRBJ2-7; D is possibly TRBD1 (6 bases). This CDR3 region has 15 residues. Germline CDR1 and CDR2: SGHKS and YYEKEE (reference sequence). Trimming cost V 2 bases and J 3 bases, with 15 bases left between them. The DNA of the CDR3 is TGTGCCAGCAGCTTTATCGTGGGCAGGGGCTACGAGCAGTACTTC. Protein: CASSFIVGRGYEQYF. Supplemented by reference TRBV5-5 and TRBJ2-7, the full variable domain reads DAGVTQSPTHLIKTRGQQVTLRCSPISGHKSVSWYQQVLGQGPQFIFQYYEKEERGRGNFPDRFSARQFPNYSSELNVNALLLGDSALYLCASSFIVGRGYEQYFGPGTRLTVT.

The chain combines TRBV18 with TRBJ1-1; possibly TRBD1 for D (5 bases). V lost 5 bases, J lost 1 base, and 14 bases lay in between. The V gene's germline CDR1 is KGHSH and CDR2 LQKENI. The length of the CDR3 is 15 residues. The CDR3 DNA reads TGTGCCAGCTCATCCTCAGGGAGGGCGAACACTGAAGCTTTCTTT. This gives the protein CASSSSGRANTEAFF.

This clone showed up just a few times. The genes are TRBV7-8 and TRBJ1-6, with TRBD1 identical over 7 bases. The CDR3 totals 13 residues. The V segment lost 11 bases and the J segment 10 bases; nucleotides outside the gene matches: 11. Germline CDR1 is SGHVS and CDR2 is FQNEAQ. CDR3 sequence reads: CASRQGDQSPLHF. DNA for the CDR3: TGTGCCTCGAGACAGGGCGATCAGTCACCCCTCCACTTT.

This clone appeared a few times. The chain has TRBV5-1 and TRBJ2-3; 15 bases are shared with TRBD2. The CDR3 spans 18 residues. From germline, CDR1 is SGHRS and CDR2 YFSETQ. V lost 2 bases and J lost 3; bases outside the gene matches: 7. The CDR3 sequence is CASSFPTGLAGGTDTQYF. The CDR3 DNA reads as TGCGCCAGCAGCTTCCCGACCGGACTAGCGGGGGGGACAGATACGCAGTATTTT.

The chain combines TRBV10-3 with TRBJ1-3; 7 bases align to TRBD1. Trimming cost V 7 bases and J 0 bases; bases outside gene matches: 9. This CDR3 is 16 amino acids long. CDR1 and CDR2 (germline): ENHRY, SYGVKD. CDR3 residues: CAIKGAVDGSGNTIYF. CDR3 bases: TGTGCCATCAAGGGGGCGGTGGACGGCTCTGGAAACACCATATATTTT.

This clone was recorded a few times. V usage is TRBV2 and J usage is TRBJ2-5; 10 nucleotides agree with TRBD2. Germline CDR1 SNHLY, CDR2 FYNNEI. The trim removed 7 bases at V and 5 bases at J, leaving 13 bases unmatched. The CDR3 is 16 amino acids. CDR3 in DNA: TGTGCCAGCATCCCCCGTCGGCTAGCGGGGGAGGAGACCCAGTACTTC. Translating it yields CASIPRRLAGEETQYF.

This clone appeared a few times. CDR3 bases: TGCGCCAGCAGCTTGGTCCAAGCACCCACCGGGGAGCTGTTTTTT. It codes for CASSLVQAPTGELFF. V usage is TRBV5-1 and J usage is TRBJ2-2; D uncertain. V lost 0 bases and J lost 4, with 10 bases in between. The CDR3 has 15 residues. Germline V lookup: CDR1 SGHRS, CDR2 YFSETQ.

This clone was picked up a small number of times. The genes are TRBV4-1 and TRBJ1-2, with D possibly TRBD1 on 5 matching bases. Germline values: CDR1 MGHRA, CDR2 YSYEKL. Trimming left V 3 bases short and J 6 bases short, with 14 bases between. This CDR3 is 14 amino acids long. The CDR3 region has the DNA TGCGCCAGCAGCCAGTCCGGGACTGCCAATGGCTACACCTTC. It encodes CASSQSGTANGYTF.

The chain uses TRBV11-3 and TRBJ2-3; maybe TRBD2 (5 bases). The germline CDR1 and CDR2 sequences are SGHNT and YENEEA. V was clipped by 2 bases and J by 5 bases, with 11 bases between them. The length of the CDR3 is 14 residues. CDR3: CASSLMAAGDTQYF. CDR3 in DNA: TGTGCCAGCAGCTTAATGGCCGCGGGAGATACGCAGTATTTT.

The chain employs TRBV19 and TRBJ1-1, with D maybe TRBD1 (6 bases). The germline CDR1 and CDR2 sequences are LNHDA and SQIVND (reference sequence). CDR3 length: 15 residues. The V gene lost 1 base and the J gene lost 4 bases, with 13 bases spanning the gap. CDR3 coding DNA: TGTGCCAGTAGTATAGCCTTAACAGGGACCACTGAAGCTTTCTTT. Amino acids: CASSIALTGTTEAFF.

The chain uses TRBV27 and TRBJ2-4; D may be TRBD1 (6 bases). Trimming removed 6 bases from V and 8 bases from J, with 20 bases in between. Germline loops: CDR1 MNHEY, CDR2 SMNVEV (reference sequence). CDR3 size: 15 residues. CDR3 DNA sequence: TGTGCCAGCAGGGGCCCGGACCACAGGGTTGACATTCAGTACTTC. This gives the protein CASRGPDHRVDIQYF.

This chain connects TRBV6-5 to TRBJ2-7; perhaps TRBD2 as D (5 bases). CDR3 length: 14 residues. The V end was cut by 6 bases, the J end by 2 bases, with 14 bases between. Germline lookup yields CDR1 MNHEY and CDR2 SVGAGI. The CDR3 spells CASSPRLPTYEQYF. The CDR3 DNA is TGTGCCAGCAGCCCACGACTACCAACCTACGAGCAGTACTTC.

This clone was observed a handful of times. The rearrangement joins TRBV6-1 to TRBJ1-2; D is uncertain. Germline V CDR1 and CDR2: MNHNS, SASEGT. The V gene lost 4 bases and the J gene lost 0 bases, with 6 bases spanning the gap. The CDR3 loop spans 13 amino acids. In DNA, the CDR3 is TGTGCCAGCAGTGCACAAACTAACTATGGCTACACCTTC. Translated: CASSAQTNYGYTF.

V and J are TRBV2 and TRBJ2-7; TRBD1 matches at 9 bases. Germline V lookup: CDR1 SNHLY, CDR2 FYNNEI. V was clipped by 1 base and J by 4 bases; unmatched bases: 5. The CDR3 runs to 15 residues. The CDR3 DNA follows: TGTGCCAGCAGTGAAGACGGGACAGGGACGTACGAGCAGTACTTC. It codes for CASSEDGTGTYEQYF.

The rearrangement joins TRBV9 to TRBJ2-1; D is perhaps TRBD1 (5 bases). CDR3 length: 14 amino acids. Germline CDR1 SGDLS, CDR2 YYNGEE. Trimming removed 2 bases at V and 0 bases at J, with 6 bases between. The CDR3 DNA is TGTGCCAGCAGCGTCAGGGACTCCTACAATGAGCAGTTCTTC. Encoded protein: CASSVRDSYNEQFF.

The chain joins TRBV19 to TRBJ2-7; TRBD1 is a possible D gene (5 bases). This CDR3 has 17 residues. Between the trimmed V and J ends, which lost 4 bases and 2 bases, there was a span of 21 bases. Germline loops: CDR1 LNHDA, CDR2 SQIVND (reference sequence). CDR3 in DNA: TGTGCCAGTAGTAGCTCTCGTTACAGGTCTGAGACCTACGAGCAGTACTTC. Translation: CASSSSRYRSETYEQYF.